This is a list of T cell receptor beta chains from one sample in a study of a mutant IDH1 vaccine in newly diagnosed glioma. TCRdb's copy holds only in-frame clones and misses some; the assay was immunoSEQ multiplex PCR. The data show about 81,000 clones, with 65% to 90% seen just once and 2% to 2.5% held by the top ten. The antigens for these receptors are not known. Here the sequenced sample was PBMCs, taken from a glioma patient whose treatment included an IDH1 peptide vaccine. Receptors were obtained from a man younger than 40 with glioma. Some clones in this sample may be carry-over from other donors' samples. Both conserved end residues are part of each CDR3. A D gene is named only where the DNA matches it firmly. Some rows mark clone size as missing; the rest say once, few, many or name a class of expanded clone.

D gene	clone size	V gene	J gene	CDR3 DNA	CDR3 protein
-	-	TRBV4-1	TRBJ2-1	TGCGCCAGCAGCCAAGTAGGGCCGGCCTACAATGAGCAGTTCTTC	CASSQVGPAYNEQFF
-	-	TRBV19	TRBJ1-2	TGTGCCAGTATAGGGTTTGGACCGTATGGCTACACCTTC	CASIGFGPYGYTF
TRBD1	-	TRBV7-8	TRBJ1-1	TGTGCCAGCAGCTGGGACAGGGATACTGAAGCTTTCTTT	CASSWDRDTEAFF
TRBD1	-	TRBV27	TRBJ1-2	TGTGCCAGCAGCCCTATGGGACAGCTCTATGGCTACACCTTC	CASSPMGQLYGYTF
-	-	TRBV5-1	TRBJ2-1	TGCACCAGCAGCTTGAATCTATACAATGAGCAGTTCTTC	CTSSLNLYNEQFF
-	-	TRBV27	TRBJ1-1	TGTGCCAGCAGGACCACGGGGACTGAAGCTTTCTTT	CASRTTGTEAFF
-	-	TRBV5-6	TRBJ2-7	TGTGCCAGCAGCTCTTTCCGGGGTCGGGACGAGCAGTACTTC	CASSSFRGRDEQYF
-	-	TRBV6-5	TRBJ2-3	TGTGCCACACCCCTCTGGGAGGGGGCCACAGATACGCAGTATTTT	CATPLWEGATDTQYF
-	once	TRBV5-4	TRBJ1-2	TGTGCCAGCAGCTTGGGAGGGACCCAAGGAGGCTATGGCTACACCTTC	CASSLGGTQGGYGYTF
-	-	TRBV7-2	TRBJ2-5	TGTGCCAGCAGCGGCTGGGGCCTATATAAAGAGACCCAGTACTTC	CASSGWGLYKETQYF
-	-	TRBV30	TRBJ2-2	TGTGCCTGGGAGGATGGACGGACGAACACCGGGGAGCTGTTTTTT	CAWEDGRTNTGELFF
-	-	TRBV7-9	TRBJ1-1	TGTGCCAGCAGCTTAAATGTAGGGCACACTGAAGCTTTCTTT	CASSLNVGHTEAFF
TRBD2	-	TRBV11-1	TRBJ2-1	TGTGCCAGCAGCGGGCGGGGGGTCTCCTACAATGAGCAGTTCTTC	CASSGRGVSYNEQFF
TRBD1	-	TRBV5-4	TRBJ1-1	TGTGCCAGCAGCCTTACGAGGGGGCGAACTGAAGCTTTCTTT	CASSLTRGRTEAFF
-	-	TRBV7-2	TRBJ2-5	TGTGCTAGCAGCCACCGGGAGACCCAGTACTTC	CASSHRETQYF
-	-	TRBV15	TRBJ1-5	TGTGCCACCAGCAGAAGGGAAGGCAATCAGCCCCAGCATTTT	CATSRREGNQPQHF
TRBD1	-	TRBV7-6	TRBJ1-3	TGTGCCACCAGGGGGCCTGGAAACACCATATATTTT	CATRGPGNTIYF
-	once	TRBV7-8	TRBJ1-5	TGTGCCAGCAGCCTTAAATTTAGGCAGCCCCAGCATTTT	CASSLKFRQPQHF
-	-	TRBV4-2	TRBJ2-2	TGTGCCAGCAGCCACCCCCCTGGGACGGGACACACCGGGGAGCTGTTTTTT	CASSHPPGTGHTGELFF
TRBD1	-	TRBV7-2	TRBJ2-3	TGTGCCAGCAGCTCAACAGGGGCCCCGAGCACAGATACGCAGTATTTT	CASSSTGAPSTDTQYF
TRBD2	-	TRBV4-3	TRBJ2-7	TGCGCCAGCAGCCAAGATAGCGGGCGCAGGCCGTGGGAGCAGTACTTC	CASSQDSGRRPWEQYF
-	-	TRBV6-5	TRBJ2-5	TGTGCCAGCTCCCCCAGGGGTCGGACCCAGTACTTC	CASSPRGRTQYF
-	few	TRBV7-9	TRBJ2-5	TGTGCCAGCAGCTTAGCCCGAGACCAAGAGACCCAGTACTTC	CASSLARDQETQYF
TRBD1	-	TRBV6-5	TRBJ1-2	TGTGCCAGCAGTTACTCGACAGGGGAGACGGACTATGGCTACACCTTC	CASSYSTGETDYGYTF
-	-	TRBV6-1	TRBJ1-2	TGTGCCAGCAGTGGGTCGGTGTATGGCTACACCTTC	CASSGSVYGYTF
-	-	TRBV30	TRBJ1-3	TGTGCCTGGAGGGAACATGGAAACACCATATATTTT	CAWREHGNTIYF
-	-	TRBV7-2	TRBJ2-5	TGTGCCAGCAGCACCCGGAAGGGGGGAGAGACCCAGTACTTC	CASSTRKGGETQYF
TRBD2	-	TRBV2	TRBJ2-7	TGTGCCAGCAGTGAAGGGGGACTAGCGGTCCTCTACGAGCAGTACTTC	CASSEGGLAVLYEQYF
TRBD1	few	TRBV6-5	TRBJ1-4	TGTGCCAGCAGTAGGGACAGGGTGAATGAAAAACTGTTTTTT	CASSRDRVNEKLFF
TRBD1	-	TRBV19	TRBJ1-5	TGTGCCAGTTCCGGGACAGCCGATCAGCCCCAGCATTTT	CASSGTADQPQHF
-	-	TRBV30	TRBJ2-2	TGTGCCTGGAGTAGGCAGCTCCGAAACACCGGGGAGCTGTTTTTT	CAWSRQLRNTGELFF
-	-	TRBV19	TRBJ2-3	TGTGCCAGTAGTATTGGAGCAGTCGGTCGGATGGGAACGCAGTATTTT	CASSIGAVGRMGTQYF
-	-	TRBV28	TRBJ2-7	TGTGCCAGCAGTTTTGGGCGGAACCTACCTGTTTACGAGCAGTACTTC	CASSFGRNLPVYEQYF
TRBD2	-	TRBV7-2	TRBJ2-1	TGTGCCAGCAGCTATCCCTTAGCGGGGACCTCCTACAATGAGCAGTTCTTC	CASSYPLAGTSYNEQFF
TRBD1	-	TRBV11-2	TRBJ1-2	TGTGCCAGCAGCTCAACAGGGGGCTTTAACTATGGCTACACCTTC	CASSSTGGFNYGYTF
-	few	TRBV2	TRBJ1-5	TGTGCCAGCAGTGCGTCGGTTAGCAATCAGCCCCAGCATTTT	CASSASVSNQPQHF
-	-	TRBV4-1	TRBJ1-5	TGCGCCAGCAGCCAACGGGACAAGAATCAGCCCCAGCATTTT	CASSQRDKNQPQHF
TRBD2	-	TRBV19	TRBJ2-3	TGTGCCAGTAGTGTAGGACTAGCAACAGATACGCAGTATTTT	CASSVGLATDTQYF
-	-	TRBV5-1	TRBJ1-5	TGCGCCAGCAGCTATAGCAATCAGCCCCAGCATTTT	CASSYSNQPQHF
-	-	TRBV7-8	TRBJ2-5	TGTGCCAGCAGCAGAGGACACGTGGAGGGGGAGACCCAGTACTTC	CASSRGHVEGETQYF
-	-	TRBV5-4	TRBJ1-2	TGTGCCAGCAGCGAATCAGGAAACTATGGCTACACCTTC	CASSESGNYGYTF
-	-	TRBV19	TRBJ2-3	TGTGCCAGTAGTGGCCAGCTCCACACAGATACGCAGTATTTT	CASSGQLHTDTQYF
-	-	TRBV28	TRBJ1-6	TGTGCCAGCAGGGGGCCGATTACCCACTATAATTCACCCCTCCACTTT	CASRGPITHYNSPLHF
-	-	TRBV4-3	TRBJ2-7	TGCGCCAGCAGCCAAGAACGCCCTAGCTTCTACGAGCAGTACTTC	CASSQERPSFYEQYF
TRBD1	-	TRBV27	TRBJ1-2	TGTGCCAGCATTGGCACAGGGGGGTATGGCTACACCTTC	CASIGTGGYGYTF
TRBD1	-	TRBV6-6	TRBJ1-1	TGTGCCAGCAGGCCCGGGACAGGATTGGGGACTGAAGCTTTCTTT	CASRPGTGLGTEAFF
-	few	TRBV19	TRBJ1-5	TGTGCCAGTAGTGACAACTCAAATAGCAATCAGCCCCAGCATTTT	CASSDNSNSNQPQHF
-	-	TRBV10-3	TRBJ2-3	TGTGCCATCAGTGCCGCGGCGGGGAGCTTCACAGATACGCAGTATTTT	CAISAAAGSFTDTQYF
-	-	TRBV19	TRBJ1-5	TGTGCCAGTAGACGCCGGGGGGCGGGGGCTACTCTTTATAGCAATCAGCCCCAGCATTTT	CASRRRGAGATLYSNQPQHF
-	-	TRBV7-9	TRBJ2-3	TGTGCCAGCAGCTTGGGTCAGCGAGGCACAGATACGCAGTATTTT	CASSLGQRGTDTQYF
-	few	TRBV25-1	TRBJ2-5	TGTGCCTTAGTCAGCACCCAGTACTTC	CALVSTQYF
-	-	TRBV2	TRBJ1-2	TGTGCCAGCAGTGAATTTGTCAGAGAGCTTTATGGCTACACCTTC	CASSEFVRELYGYTF
-	few	TRBV10-1	TRBJ2-7	TGCGCCAGCAGTGTCCTGGCAGGGGCGACTTCCTACGAGCAGTACTTC	CASSVLAGATSYEQYF
-	-	TRBV7-2	TRBJ1-2	TGTGCCAGCAGCTTAGGGGCCGGGAGTTATGGCTACACCTTC	CASSLGAGSYGYTF
TRBD2	-	TRBV25-1	TRBJ2-7	TGTGCCAGCAGTGGGACTAGCGGCTCCTACGAGCAGTACTTC	CASSGTSGSYEQYF
-	-	TRBV29-1	TRBJ1-2	TGCAGCGTTGAAGCAGGGGCCAACTATGGCTACACCTTC	CSVEAGANYGYTF
TRBD2	-	TRBV2	TRBJ2-3	TGTGCCAGCAGTCGCATTAGCGGGGAAACAGATACGCAGTATTTT	CASSRISGETDTQYF
-	once	TRBV19	TRBJ2-7	TGTGCCAGTAGTACCCCGACAGGCTACGAGCAGTACTTC	CASSTPTGYEQYF
-	few	TRBV7-9	TRBJ1-5	TGTGCCAGCAGCTTAGATGGGTCAGATCGGCCCCAGCATTTT	CASSLDGSDRPQHF